The 22 T cell receptor beta chains given below trace back to one sample, sequenced in a study of human T cells and chemical hapten exposure. TCRdb reprocessed the RACE reads with MiXCR, giving one entry per CDR3 protein. The data contain more than 50,000 distinct CDR3 sequences, approximately 6.7% of them singletons. Time point: pre-sensitization, week 0. Treatment in this sample: therapeutic diphenylcyclopropenone sensitization with weekly scalp DPC. Here the sequenced sample was whole blood, taken in connection with sensitization to the hapten diphenylcyclopropenone (DPC). The receptors stem from a woman in her 30s with alopecia areata. Some clones in this sample may be carry-over from other donors' samples.

This clonotype was seen at least ten times. The J gene is TRBJ2-3, the V gene TRBV6-6, with 9 bases that match TRBD2. The V gene end was trimmed by 2 bases and the J gene end by 1 base; junction bases not matched to a gene: 13. CDR1 is MNHNY and CDR2 is SVGAGI in the germline V gene (reference sequence). The CDR3 sequence is 19 residues long. CDR3 in DNA: TGTGCCAGCAGTTACGAGGGCTGGGAGCGGGGGGCTGGCACAGATACGCAGTATTTT. This codes for CASSYEGWERGAGTDTQYF.

The genes are TRBV4-2 and TRBJ1-6; D remains unclear. Trimming took off 0 bases at V and 14 bases at J, with 14 bases between the two ends. The CDR3 has 14 residues. Germline V gene lookup returns CDR1 LGHNA and CDR2 YNFKEQ. The CDR3 DNA sequence: TGTGCCAGCAGCCAAGAAAGGGCAGGTTCGTCCCTCCACTTT. Amino acids: CASSQERAGSSLHF.

The table lists this clonotype with a few counts. Since a much larger clone is just one base distant, this may be a read error. CDR3 bases: TGTGCCAGCAGACATCGGACAGGGTGGGATGGAAAACTGTTTTTT. This sequence encodes CASRHRTGWDGKLFF. This chain links TRBV6-5 with TRBJ1-4, with 8 positions matching TRBD1. The CDR3 has 15 amino acids. Germline trimming cut 6 bases from V and 10 bases from J; bases unmatched to any gene: 13. Germline V gives CDR1 MNHEY, CDR2 SVGAGI.

In its sample, this clonotype was seen many times. The V gene is TRBV29-1, the J gene TRBJ1-1; D not certain. Germline loops: CDR1 SQVTM, CDR2 ANQGSEA. The CDR3 sequence is 12 residues long. V dropped 4 bases and J dropped 2 bases, with 8 bases sitting between them. The CDR3 DNA is TGCAGCGTTGGAACTGGAAACACTGAAGCTTTCTTT. Translated, it gives CSVGTGNTEAFF. The complete variable domain, with remaining parts taken from reference TRBV29-1 and TRBJ1-1, reads SAVISQKPSRDICQRGTSLTIQCQVDSQVTMMFWYRQQPGQSLTLIATANQGSEATYESGFVIDKFPISRPNLTFSTLTVSNMSPEDSSIYLCSVGTGNTEAFFGQGTRLTVV.

The sample holds many counts of this clonotype. V gene TRBV7-9 combines with J gene TRBJ2-3; 10 bases match TRBD2. Germline V gives CDR1 SEHNR, CDR2 FQNEAQ (reference sequence). The CDR3 has 17 residues. After removal of 5 bases from V and 6 bases from J, the junction contained 14 bases not matched to a gene. The CDR3 here is CASSPTGTSENSDTQYF. The CDR3 region has the DNA TGTGCCAGCAGCCCGACGGGGACTAGCGAAAATTCGGATACGCAGTATTTT.

This clonotype was found many times. CDR3 DNA: TGTGCCAGCCAGGGGCTCTTCTTC. Translating it yields CASQGLFF. The chain combines TRBV2 with TRBJ2-1; a weak D match, TRBD1 (6 bases). The CDR3 consists of 8 residues. With 8 bases removed from V and 16 bases from J, the gap between germline ends came to 9 bases. CDR1 is SNHLY and CDR2 is FYNNEI in the germline V gene.

This clonotype turned up a few times. The chain joins TRBV7-2 to TRBJ2-1, with 9 nucleotides matching TRBD2. The V gene end was trimmed by 1 base and the J gene end by 3 bases; junction bases not matched to a gene: 4. Germline CDR1 and CDR2: SGHTA and FQGNSA. The CDR3 is 16 amino acids. CDR3 DNA: TGTGCCAGCAGCTTAGGGAGCGGGGGGAACTACAATGAGCAGTTCTTC. Translation: CASSLGSGGNYNEQFF.

The table lists this clonotype with many counts. The rearrangement links TRBV3-1 to TRBJ2-1; a possible D gene is TRBD2 (6 bases). The CDR3 totals 13 residues. The germline V gene has CDR1 LGHDT and CDR2 YNNKEL (reference sequence). V lost 4 bases and J lost 8, with 12 bases in between. CDR3 residues: CASSRYLAYEQFF. In DNA, the CDR3 is TGTGCCAGCAGCCGCTACCTAGCGTATGAGCAGTTCTTC.

The chain has TRBV7-9 and TRBJ1-2; D call uncertain. This CDR3 has 12 residues. Germline assignment: CDR1 SEHNR and CDR2 FQNEAQ (reference sequence). Trimming shortened V by 5 bases and J by 3 bases, and 7 bases separated the two germline ends. The CDR3 protein is CASSGGYYGYTF. CDR3 coding DNA: TGTGCCAGCAGCGGCGGATACTATGGCTACACCTTC.

This clonotype was counted ten times or more. CDR3 amino acids: CASSIGTEVFKYYGYTF. The CDR3 coding sequence is TGTGCCAGTAGTATTGGGACGGAGGTTTTTAAGTACTATGGCTACACCTTC. The gene calls are TRBV19 and TRBJ1-2, with D possibly being TRBD1 (5 bases). Trimming removed 3 bases from V and 3 bases from J, with 20 bases in between. This CDR3 has 17 residues. In germline, CDR1 is LNHDA, CDR2 SQIVND (reference sequence). Combining the CDR3 with reference TRBV19 and TRBJ1-2 gives the whole variable domain DGGITQSPKYLFRKEGQNVTLSCEQNLNHDAMYWYRQDPGQGLRLIYYSQIVNDFQKGDIAEGYSVSREKKESFPLTVTSAQKNPTAFYLCASSIGTEVFKYYGYTFGSGTRLTVV.

This clonotype has a count of ten or more. V usage is TRBV29-1 and J usage is TRBJ2-1, with D possibly called TRBD1 or TRBD2 (5 bases each). The CDR3 is made up of 13 amino acids. Germline CDR1 is SQVTM and CDR2 is ANQGSEA. Trimming shortened V by 5 bases and J by 0 bases, and 8 bases separated the two germline ends. In nucleotides, the CDR3 is TGCAGCGTTCGGGGCAGCTCCTACAATGAGCAGTTCTTC. Its translation is CSVRGSSYNEQFF.

This clonotype was counted at least ten times. The genes are TRBV20-1 and TRBJ2-1, with 8 bases fitting TRBD2. Germline trimming cut 5 bases from V and 4 bases from J; bases unmatched to any gene: 7. CDR1 is DFQATT and CDR2 is SNEGSKA in the germline V gene (reference sequence). The CDR3 consists of 14 residues. CDR3 coding DNA: TGCAGTGCTGGAAGGCCTAGCGGGTACAATGAGCAGTTCTTC. Translating it yields CSAGRPSGYNEQFF.

This clonotype was seen repeatedly, ten times or more. This chain uses TRBV19 with TRBJ2-1; TRBD1 matches at 10 bases. CDR3 length: 18 amino acids. V shed 3 bases, J shed 3 bases, and the junction held 11 bases outside the gene matches. Germline CDR1 is LNHDA and CDR2 is SQIVND (reference sequence). The CDR3 spells CASSIPLGGTGDYNEQFF. The CDR3 DNA is TGTGCCAGTAGTATTCCCCTCGGGGGGACAGGGGACTACAATGAGCAGTTCTTC.

The sample holds a few counts of this clonotype. This chain links TRBV7-8 with TRBJ2-7, with unresolved D. V gave up 5 bases and J gave up 0 bases, with 17 bases separating them. This CDR3 is 16 amino acids long. Germline V CDR1 and CDR2: SGHVS, FQNEAQ. Written as DNA, the CDR3 is TGTGCCAGCAGCCGGATAAGTCTTCCATACTCCTACGAGCAGTACTTC. This translates into CASSRISLPYSYEQYF.

This clonotype was picked up many times. The chain carries TRBV7-6 and TRBJ1-1; TRBD1 agrees at 9 bases. After removal of 0 bases from V and 2 bases from J, the junction contained 4 bases not matched to a gene. The CDR3 consists of 16 residues. Germline V lookup: CDR1 SGHVS, CDR2 FNYEAQ. The CDR3 sequence is CASSLATGGGNTEAFF. For the CDR3, the DNA is TGTGCCAGCAGCTTAGCAACAGGGGGCGGAAACACTGAAGCTTTCTTT.

This clonotype was recorded many times. The gene calls are TRBV7-2 and TRBJ2-3; a possible D gene is TRBD2 (6 bases). The CDR3 is 14 residues long. From germline, CDR1 is SGHTA and CDR2 FQGNSA. V was pared by 1 base and J by 10 bases, with 15 bases between. The CDR3 coding sequence is TGTGCCAGCAGCTTAGGCCCCGTCGGAGGGTCGCAGTATTTT. Its translation: CASSLGPVGGSQYF.

This clonotype was seen repeatedly, ten times or more. The rearrangement uses TRBV20-1 and TRBJ2-7, with D unclear. The V end lost 1 base, the J end lost 4 bases, and 5 bases lay between the germline ends. This CDR3 contains 11 residues. Germline V gene sequence: CDR1 DFQATT, CDR2 SNEGSKA (reference sequence). The CDR3, as DNA: TGCAGTGCTAGAGTTCTTTACGAGCAGTACTTC. Its protein product is CSARVLYEQYF.

This clonotype occurred many times. The chain carries TRBV28 and TRBJ1-1; D remains ambiguous. V was trimmed by 3 bases and J by 5 bases, leaving 13 bases between them. The CDR3 runs to 14 residues. Germline V gene sequence: CDR1 MDHEN, CDR2 SYDVKM. As DNA, the CDR3 is TGTGCCAGCAGTTTTCCTGCGTCGGGAACTGAAGCTTTCTTT. It translates to CASSFPASGTEAFF. The full variable domain, with the rest looked up from reference TRBV28 and TRBJ1-1, is DVKVTQSSRYLVKRTGEKVFLECVQDMDHENMFWYRQDPGLGLRLIYFSYDVKMKEKGDIPEGYSVSREKKERFSLILESASTNQTSMYLCASSFPASGTEAFFGQGTRLTVV.

Remarks on this clonotype: A clone one base away is much larger, so this may be a read error. The chain combines TRBV29-1 with TRBJ2-1; no clear D gene. The CDR3 covers 13 residues. Germline CDR1 and CDR2: SQVTM and ANQGSEA. The CDR3 sequence is CSVEANSYNEHFF. As DNA, the CDR3 is TGCAGCGTTGAGGCGAACTCCTACAATGAGCATTTCTTC.

There are many counts of this clonotype. This rearrangement joins TRBV12-2 to TRBJ2-3; the listed D gene, TRBD2, was not tested against the DNA. TRBV12-2 is given as a pseudogene. The CDR3 runs to 19 residues. This CDR3 reads CASRLGCTSGGSSTDTQYF. CDR3 in DNA: TGTGCAAGTCGCTTAGGCTGTACTAGCGGGGGATCTAGCACAGATACGCAGTATTTT.

This clonotype was counted at least ten times. The V call is TRBV3-1, the J call TRBJ1-2; TRBD1 aligns across 10 bases. V shed 4 bases, J shed 3 bases, and the junction held 8 bases outside the gene matches. Germline V gene lookup returns CDR1 LGHDT and CDR2 YNNKEL (reference sequence). CDR3 length: 16 amino acids. As DNA, the CDR3 is TGTGCCAGCAGCCGTCGATCCGGGACAGGGGACTATGGCTACACCTTC. As protein: CASSRRSGTGDYGYTF. Full variable domain (missing parts from reference TRBV3-1 and TRBJ1-2): DTAVSQTPKYLVTQMGNDKSIKCEQNLGHDTMYWYKQDSKKFLKIMFSYNNKELIINETVPNRFSPKSPDKAHLNLHINSLELGDSAVYFCASSRRSGTGDYGYTFGSGTRLTVV.

This clonotype was seen at least ten times. The chain is built from TRBV4-2 and TRBJ2-7, with 10 positions matching TRBD2. This CDR3 is built from 16 residues. The germline V gene encodes CDR1 LGHNA and CDR2 YNFKEQ. Trimming took 0 bases from V and 4 from J; bases not matched to a gene: 6. The CDR3 nucleotides read TGTGCCAGCAGCCAAGACCCTAGCGGGGGAGCTTACGAGCAGTACTTC. It translates to CASSQDPSGGAYEQYF.